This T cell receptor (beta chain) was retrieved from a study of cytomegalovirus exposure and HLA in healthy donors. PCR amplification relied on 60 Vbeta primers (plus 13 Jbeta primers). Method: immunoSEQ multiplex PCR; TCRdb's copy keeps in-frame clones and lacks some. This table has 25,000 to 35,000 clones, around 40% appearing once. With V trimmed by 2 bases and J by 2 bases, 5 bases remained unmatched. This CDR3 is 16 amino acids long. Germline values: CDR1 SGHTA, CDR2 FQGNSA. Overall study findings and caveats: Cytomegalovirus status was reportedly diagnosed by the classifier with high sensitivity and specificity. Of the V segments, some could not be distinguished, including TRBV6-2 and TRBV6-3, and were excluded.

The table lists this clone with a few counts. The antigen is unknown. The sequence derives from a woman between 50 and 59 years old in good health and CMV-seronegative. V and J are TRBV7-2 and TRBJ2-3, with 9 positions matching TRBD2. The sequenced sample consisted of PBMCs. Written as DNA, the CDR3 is TGTGCCAGCAGCTTAAGCGGGGGGTCCCCCACAGATACGCAGTATTTT. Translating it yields CASSLSGGSPTDTQYF.